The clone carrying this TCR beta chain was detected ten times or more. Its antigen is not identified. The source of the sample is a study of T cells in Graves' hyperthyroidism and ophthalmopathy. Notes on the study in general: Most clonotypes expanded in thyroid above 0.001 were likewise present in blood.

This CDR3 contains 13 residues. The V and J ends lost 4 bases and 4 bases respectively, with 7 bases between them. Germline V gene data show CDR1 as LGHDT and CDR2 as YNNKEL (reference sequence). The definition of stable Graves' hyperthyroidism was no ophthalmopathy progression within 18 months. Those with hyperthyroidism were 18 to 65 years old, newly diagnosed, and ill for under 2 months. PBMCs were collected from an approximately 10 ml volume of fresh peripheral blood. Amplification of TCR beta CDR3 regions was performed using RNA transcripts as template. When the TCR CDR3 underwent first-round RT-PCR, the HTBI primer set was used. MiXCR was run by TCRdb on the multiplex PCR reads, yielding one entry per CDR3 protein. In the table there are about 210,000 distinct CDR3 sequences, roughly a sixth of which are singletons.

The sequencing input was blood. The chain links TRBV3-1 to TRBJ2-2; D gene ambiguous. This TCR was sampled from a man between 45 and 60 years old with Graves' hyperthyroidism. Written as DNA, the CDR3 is TGTGCCAGCAGCCCTAGGGCCACCGGGGAGCTGTTTTTT. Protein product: CASSPRATGELFF.